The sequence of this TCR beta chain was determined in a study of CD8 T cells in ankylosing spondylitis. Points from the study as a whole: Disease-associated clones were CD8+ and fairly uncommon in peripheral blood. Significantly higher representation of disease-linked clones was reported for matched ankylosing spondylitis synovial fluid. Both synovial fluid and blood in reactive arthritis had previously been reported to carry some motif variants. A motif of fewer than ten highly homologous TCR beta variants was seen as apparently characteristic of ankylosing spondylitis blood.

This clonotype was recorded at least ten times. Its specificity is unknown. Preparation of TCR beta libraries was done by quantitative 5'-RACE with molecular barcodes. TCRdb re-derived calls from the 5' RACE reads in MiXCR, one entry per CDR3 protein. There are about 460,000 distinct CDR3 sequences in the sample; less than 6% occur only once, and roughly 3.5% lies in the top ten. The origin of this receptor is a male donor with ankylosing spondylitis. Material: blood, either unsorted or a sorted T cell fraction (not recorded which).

The CDR3 DNA follows: TGTGCCAGCAGTTTTCGACTAGCGGGGTTCACAGATACGCAGTATTTT. Translation: CASSFRLAGFTDTQYF. The chain uses TRBV12-3 or TRBV12-4 and TRBJ2-3, with 11 bases fitting TRBD2. CDR3 length equals 16 residues. With V trimmed by 3 bases and J by 2 bases, 4 bases remained unmatched.